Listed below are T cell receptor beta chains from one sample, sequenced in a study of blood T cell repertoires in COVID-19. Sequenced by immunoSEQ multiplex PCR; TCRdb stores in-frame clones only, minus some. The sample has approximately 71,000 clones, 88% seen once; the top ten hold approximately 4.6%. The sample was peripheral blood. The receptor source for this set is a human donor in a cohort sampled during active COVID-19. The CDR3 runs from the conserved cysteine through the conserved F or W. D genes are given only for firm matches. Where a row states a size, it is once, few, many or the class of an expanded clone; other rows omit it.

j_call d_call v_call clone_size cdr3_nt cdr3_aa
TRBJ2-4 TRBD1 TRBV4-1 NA TGCGCCAGCAGCCAAGTTTCCCCAGGGGGCTGGAGCATTCAGTACTTC CASSQVSPGGWSIQYF
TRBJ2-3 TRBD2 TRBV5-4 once TGTGCCAGCAGCGGGCGGGGGAAGGGGACAGATACGCAGTATTTT CASSGRGKGTDTQYF
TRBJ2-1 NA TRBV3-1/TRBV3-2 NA TGTGCCAGCAGCCATTCGGGGGAGAGGCAGTTCTTC CASSHSGERQFF
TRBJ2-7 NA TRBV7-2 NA TGTGCCAGCTACCCCGGACACGAGAGCTCCTACGAGCAGTACTTC CASYPGHESSYEQYF
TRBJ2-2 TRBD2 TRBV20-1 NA TGCAGTGCTAGTCTCAGCGGGACGGTCGGGGAGCTGTTTTTT CSASLSGTVGELFF
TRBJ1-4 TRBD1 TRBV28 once TGTGCCAGCAGTTTCAACCGACAGGGGGCAACTAATGAAAAACTGTTTTTT CASSFNRQGATNEKLFF
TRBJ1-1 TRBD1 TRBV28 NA TGTGCCAGCAGCTCCCTTGCCGGGACAGGGACTACTGAAGCTTTCTTT CASSSLAGTGTTEAFF
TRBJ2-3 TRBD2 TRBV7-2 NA TGTGCCAGCAGATTGAGACTAGCGGGGCTCACTGATCCGCAGTATTTT CASRLRLAGLTDPQYF
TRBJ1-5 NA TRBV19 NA TGTGCCAGTAGTATTCAGGCCGCCAATCAGCCCCAGCATTTT CASSIQAANQPQHF
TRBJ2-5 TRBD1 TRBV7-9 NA TGTGCCGGCGACAGGGGTGACGAGACCCAGTACTTC CAGDRGDETQYF
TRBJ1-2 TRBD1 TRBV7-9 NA TGTGCCAGCAGAGGGGAATCGACAGGGGGGACTAACTATGGCTACACCTTC CASRGESTGGTNYGYTF
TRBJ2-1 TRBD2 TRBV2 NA TGTGCCAGCAGTAATGAAGCACGGACTAGCGGGAGGGATCCCAGCTCCTACAATGAGCAGTTCTTC CASSNEARTSGRDPSSYNEQFF
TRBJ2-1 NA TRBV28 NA TGTGCCAGCAGTTTAGTGGCGGGGTATAACTACAATGAGCAGTTCTTC CASSLVAGYNYNEQFF
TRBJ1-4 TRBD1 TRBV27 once TGTGCCAGCAGGGCCTTGCTTACCTCCGGGACAGGGGTCCCGTTGGCTAATGAAAAACTGTTTTTT CASRALLTSGTGVPLANEKLFF
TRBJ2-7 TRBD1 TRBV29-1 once TGCAGCGTCGCTCGACAGGGTTTTAGGTACGAGCAGTACTTC CSVARQGFRYEQYF
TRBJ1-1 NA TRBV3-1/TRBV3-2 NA TGTGCCATCTACTTACCCCGGGGGGCGAACACTGAAGCTTTCTTT CAIYLPRGANTEAFF
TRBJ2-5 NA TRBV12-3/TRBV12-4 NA TGTGCCAGCAGTCTGAATCCGGGGGAGACCCAGTACTTC CASSLNPGETQYF
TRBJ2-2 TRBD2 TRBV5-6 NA TGTGCCAGCAGCTTGAGAACTAGCGGGAGAATCGCCGGGGAGCTGTTTTTT CASSLRTSGRIAGELFF
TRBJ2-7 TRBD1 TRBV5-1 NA TGCGCCAGCAGCTTGTACGCGGACAGGCGAAACGAGCAGTACTTC CASSLYADRRNEQYF
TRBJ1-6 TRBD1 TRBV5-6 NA TGTGCCAGCAGCTTGATACCAACAGGGGTTTCACCCCTCCACTTT CASSLIPTGVSPLHF
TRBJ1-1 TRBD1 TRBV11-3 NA TGTGCCAGCAGCCGGGACAGGGACACTGAAGCTTTCTTT CASSRDRDTEAFF
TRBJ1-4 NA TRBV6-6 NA TGTGCCAGCAGTTACTCTGGAGGGGTTGAGGAAAAACTGTTTTTT CASSYSGGVEEKLFF
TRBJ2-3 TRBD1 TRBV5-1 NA TGCGCCAGCAGCTTGGGATTGACAGGGCACACAGATACGCAGTATTTT CASSLGLTGHTDTQYF
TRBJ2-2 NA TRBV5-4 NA TGTGCCAGCAGCTTGGTACCTAGCAGCCCCACCGGGGAGCTGTTTTTT CASSLVPSSPTGELFF
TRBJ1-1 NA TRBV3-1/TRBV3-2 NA TGTGCCAGCAGCCAGCTCCCAGGGGTGGGCACTGAAGCTTTCTTT CASSQLPGVGTEAFF
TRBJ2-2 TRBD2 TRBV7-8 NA TGTGCCAGCAGCTTAGCGGTCTTCACGGGCGGGGGGTGGTATAACACCGGGGAGCTGTTTTTT CASSLAVFTGGGWYNTGELFF
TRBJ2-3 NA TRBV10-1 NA TGCGCCAGCAGCGAGGGCCCGGATACGCAGTATTTT CASSEGPDTQYF